These 25 T cell receptor beta chains originate from one sample sequenced in a study of shared clonotypes between healthy human individuals. Sequencing used immunoSEQ multiplex PCR; TCRdb keeps in-frame clones, though not all of them. The data hold some 1.5 million clones, with 95% to 99% observed a single time. Sequencing input: naive CD4+ T cells sorted from blood. The subset denotes: CD45RA+ positively selected. These receptors came from a man aged 30 to 39 in good health.

The chain links TRBV5-1 to TRBJ1-2; no clear D. Trimming cost V 0 bases and J 8 bases, with 20 bases left between them. Germline CDR1 reads SGHRS; CDR2 reads YFSETQ. CDR3 size: 16 residues. The chain's CDR3 is CASSLASAVGSWGYTF. CDR3 nucleotides: TGCGCCAGCAGCTTGGCCTCGGCCGTAGGGAGTTGGGGCTACACCTTC.

This sequence joins TRBV6-1 and TRBJ2-7; 9 bases match TRBD1. The CDR3 contains 11 residues. The J segment lost 11 bases and the V segment lost 7 bases, leaving 6 bases of the junction unmatched. CDR1 and CDR2 (germline): MNHNS, SASEGT. CDR3 amino acids: CASTTGGPEYF. CDR3 nucleotides: TGTGCCAGCACGACAGGGGGACCTGAGTACTTC.

This rearrangement joins TRBV5-1 to TRBJ1-4, with D tentatively TRBD1 (5 bases). The CDR3 spans 15 residues. Germline V gives CDR1 SGHRS, CDR2 YFSETQ. The germline V and J ends were trimmed by 4 bases and 0 bases, with 10 bases remaining between them. Here the CDR3 DNA reads TGCGCCAGCAGCACGGGGGTTGCAACTAATGAAAAACTGTTTTTT. Translated: CASSTGVATNEKLFF.

The chain has TRBV29-1 and TRBJ2-5, with unresolved D. Trimming cost V 4 bases and J 6 bases, with 15 bases left between them. This CDR3 is built from 13 residues. CDR1 is SQVTM, CDR2 ANQGSEA, per germline. The CDR3 loop reads CSVGMRSTKTQYF. The CDR3 region has the DNA TGCAGCGTTGGGATGCGTTCAACAAAGACCCAGTACTTC. The complete variable domain, with remaining parts taken from reference TRBV29-1 and TRBJ2-5, reads SAVISQKPSRDICQRGTSLTIQCQVDSQVTMMFWYRQQPGQSLTLIATANQGSEATYESGFVIDKFPISRPNLTFSTLTVSNMSPEDSSIYLCSVGMRSTKTQYFGPGTRLLVL.

This chain connects TRBV29-1 to TRBJ2-7; D is unclear. V dropped 4 bases and J dropped 1 base, with 2 bases sitting between them. The CDR3 has 10 residues. Germline values: CDR1 SQVTM, CDR2 ANQGSEA. The CDR3 DNA reads as TGCAGCGTTGTATCCTACGAGCAGTACTTC. It codes for CSVVSYEQYF.

The rearrangement joins TRBV13 to TRBJ2-6, with D uncertain. The CDR3 extends over 19 amino acids. V was pared by 3 bases and J by 0 bases, with 18 bases between. CDR1 is PRHDT and CDR2 is FYEKMQ in the germline V gene (reference sequence). The CDR3 DNA is TGTGCCAGCAGCTTCGAAGGGTGGACGGATAGCTCTGGGGCCAACGTCCTGACTTTC. Protein: CASSFEGWTDSSGANVLTF.

CDR3 in DNA: TGCGCCAGCAGCTTGTCAGGACTTGGGGTCTATGGCTACACCTTC. This translates into CASSLSGLGVYGYTF. The V gene is TRBV5-1, the J gene TRBJ1-2; D ambiguous. Trimming took 1 base from V and 4 from J, leaving 14 bases between them. Per germline, CDR1 SGHRS and CDR2 YFSETQ. The CDR3 runs 15 residues. Complete variable domain (other parts from reference TRBV5-1 and TRBJ1-2): KAGVTQTPRYLIKTRGQQVTLSCSPISGHRSVSWYQQTPGQGLQFLFEYFSETQRNKGNFPGRFSGRQFSNSRSEMNVSTLELGDSALYLCASSLSGLGVYGYTFGSGTRLTVV.

The genes are TRBV21-1 and TRBJ2-5; the D call in the table, TRBD2, was not verified against the DNA. TRBV21-1 is given as a pseudogene. The CDR3 is 16 residues long. Written as DNA, the CDR3 is TGTGCCAGCAGCAAAGTCCATCCAGCGGGGGAAGAGACCCAGTACTTC. Translation gives CASSKVHPAGEETQYF.

V and J are TRBV5-1 and TRBJ1-1; no firm D call. Per the germline V gene, CDR1 is SGHRS and CDR2 is YFSETQ. This CDR3 contains 14 residues. V was cut by 7 bases and J by 0 bases, with 13 bases left in between. The CDR3 DNA follows: TGCGCCAGCCCGGCGGGCCGACTGAACACTGAAGCTTTCTTT. Residues: CASPAGRLNTEAFF. The whole variable domain, filled in from reference TRBV5-1 and TRBJ1-1, reads KAGVTQTPRYLIKTRGQQVTLSCSPISGHRSVSWYQQTPGQGLQFLFEYFSETQRNKGNFPGRFSGRQFSNSRSEMNVSTLELGDSALYLCASPAGRLNTEAFFGQGTRLTVV.

The V gene is TRBV7-9, the J gene TRBJ2-1; 7 nucleotides align to TRBD1. Germline values: CDR1 SEHNR, CDR2 FQNEAQ (reference sequence). Trimming at V came to 1 base and at J to 2 bases, leaving 8 bases not matched to a gene. The length of the CDR3 is 17 residues. The CDR3 DNA reads TGTGCCAGCAGCTTAGAAGGGGGCCGTTTCCCCTACAATGAGCAGTTCTTC. This translates into CASSLEGGRFPYNEQFF. The variable domain in full, completed from reference TRBV7-9 and TRBJ2-1, reads DTGVSQNPRHKITKRGQNVTFRCDPISEHNRLYWYRQTLGQGPEFLTYFQNEAQLEKSRLLSDRFSAERPKGSFSTLEIQRTEQGDSAMYLCASSLEGGRFPYNEQFFGPGTRLTVL.

The chain has TRBV19 and TRBJ2-5; 11 nucleotides match TRBD2. CDR3 length: 14 amino acids. Losses at the gene ends were 8 bases for V and 4 bases for J; bases not matched to a gene: 6. CDR1 is LNHDA, CDR2 SQIVND, per germline (reference sequence). The chain's CDR3 is CASFSGRAGETQYF. Here the CDR3 DNA reads TGTGCCAGTTTTAGCGGGAGGGCCGGAGAGACCCAGTACTTC.

As for this clone: This sample also contains other DNA sequences that code for the same CDR3. The genes are TRBV19 and TRBJ2-3; D ambiguous. Germline CDR1 and CDR2: LNHDA and SQIVND (reference sequence). The V end was cut by 1 base, the J end by 2 bases, with 7 bases between. The CDR3 covers 14 residues. CDR3 in DNA: TGTGCCAGTAGTATAGCCGGAGCCACAGATACGCAGTATTTT. This gives the protein CASSIAGATDTQYF. The entire variable domain, with the rest obtained from reference TRBV19 and TRBJ2-3, is as follows: DGGITQSPKYLFRKEGQNVTLSCEQNLNHDAMYWYRQDPGQGLRLIYYSQIVNDFQKGDIAEGYSVSREKKESFPLTVTSAQKNPTAFYLCASSIAGATDTQYFGPGTRLTVL.

The V gene is TRBV28, the J gene TRBJ2-7, with TRBD1 identical over 7 bases. Germline V gene sequence: CDR1 MDHEN, CDR2 SYDVKM. The V and J ends lost 1 base and 3 bases, in that order; junction bases with no gene match: 9. The CDR3 extends over 16 amino acids. The CDR3 loop reads CASSLLRGRWNYEQYF. CDR3 in DNA: TGTGCCAGCAGTTTATTGAGGGGGCGCTGGAACTACGAGCAGTACTTC.

In the case of this clone: This same CDR3 is encoded by further DNA sequences in the sample. This sequence joins TRBV7-9 and TRBJ2-7; TRBD1 is a possible D gene (6 bases). V lost 5 bases, J lost 4 bases, and 9 bases lay in between. The V gene's germline CDR1 is SEHNR and CDR2 FQNEAQ (reference sequence). CDR3 length: 12 residues. Here the CDR3 reads CASSRQGYEQYF. As DNA, the CDR3 is TGTGCCAGCAGCCGTCAGGGGTACGAGCAGTACTTC.

The chain links TRBV9 to TRBJ2-7; the D gene is possibly TRBD2 (6 bases). This CDR3 is 17 amino acids long. Germline V gives CDR1 SGDLS, CDR2 YYNGEE. The V end was cut by 0 bases, the J end by 6 bases, with 22 bases between. In DNA form, the CDR3 reads TGTGCCAGCAGCGTAGGCCACGCTGCCCTTGCGGGGCGCGAGCAGTACTTC. It encodes CASSVGHAALAGREQYF.

V is TRBV28 and J is TRBJ2-7, with TRBD1 identical over 8 bases. The germline V gene encodes CDR1 MDHEN and CDR2 SYDVKM. With 3 bases clipped from V and 2 bases from J, the junction kept 3 bases outside the gene matches. The CDR3 spans 14 residues. The CDR3 protein is CASSFDRGPYEQYF. CDR3 bases: TGTGCCAGCAGTTTCGACAGGGGACCCTACGAGCAGTACTTC.

The DNA of the CDR3 is TGTGCCAGAAGCTTTATTCGGGGCTACGAGCAGTACTTC. Translated, it gives CARSFIRGYEQYF. The chain recombines TRBV5-3 with TRBJ2-7; D might be TRBD2 (5 bases). TRBV5-3 is noted as an ORF with a role that remains uncertain. The CDR3 runs to 13 residues. With 2 bases removed from V and 3 bases from J, the gap between germline ends came to 9 bases.

This clone is a singleton in its sample. V gene TRBV10-2 combines with J gene TRBJ2-1; unclear D gene. CDR1 and CDR2 (germline): WSHSY, SAAADI. The CDR3 consists of 14 residues. Trimming pared 3 bases from V and 5 bases from J, leaving 11 bases between. In DNA, the CDR3 is TGCGCCAGCAGTGAATGGCTTGTTAACAATGAGCAGTTCTTC. Its translation: CASSEWLVNNEQFF.

V is TRBV18 and J is TRBJ1-1, with D perhaps TRBD1 (6 bases). The V end lost 5 bases, the J end lost 3 bases, and 13 bases lay between the germline ends. Germline CDR1 is KGHSH and CDR2 is LQKENI. The CDR3 spans 14 residues. The CDR3 sequence is CASSKQGRDTEAFF. The CDR3 DNA is TGTGCCAGCTCAAAACAGGGAAGGGACACTGAAGCTTTCTTT.

The rearrangement uses TRBV15 and TRBJ2-5; TRBD1 matches 10 bases. Trimming cost V 8 bases and J 7 bases; bases outside gene matches: 13. The CDR3 is 15 residues long. Germline V gives CDR1 LNHNV, CDR2 YYDKDF (reference sequence). The CDR3 sequence is CATSRGQGPEGTQYF. CDR3 nucleotides: TGTGCCACCTCCCGGGGACAGGGGCCAGAAGGGACCCAGTACTTC.

The chain joins TRBV5-6 to TRBJ1-3; D is unclear. Germline CDR1 reads SGHDT; CDR2 reads YYEEEE. This CDR3 has 16 amino acids. V was pared by 1 base and J by 4 bases, with 15 bases between. CDR3 sequence reads: CASSLFRPLSGNTIYF. CDR3 nucleotides: TGTGCCAGCAGCTTGTTCAGACCCCTCTCAGGAAACACCATATATTTT.

The chain joins TRBV21-1 to TRBJ1-1. TRBV21-1 is a pseudogene. The CDR3 is made up of 14 amino acids. The CDR3 DNA sequence: TGTGCCAGCAGCCTCAATCCCCTGAACACTGAAGCTTTCTTT. This gives the protein CASSLNPLNTEAFF.

The rearrangement joins TRBV28 to TRBJ2-1; 9 bases match TRBD2. Trimming at V came to 0 bases and at J to 0 bases, leaving 3 bases not matched to a gene. The CDR3 is made up of 17 amino acids. Per the germline V gene, CDR1 is MDHEN and CDR2 is SYDVKM. CDR3 region: CASSLWGSGSSYNEQFF. CDR3 DNA sequence: TGTGCCAGCAGTTTATGGGGTAGCGGGAGCTCCTACAATGAGCAGTTCTTC.

In DNA, the CDR3 is TGTGCCAGCACGGTCGGGACAGGGGGCGAGCAGTACTTC. This translates into CASTVGTGGEQYF. The chain employs TRBV2 and TRBJ2-7, with 11 bases identical to TRBD1. Germline assignment: CDR1 SNHLY and CDR2 FYNNEI. This CDR3 has 13 residues. V was pared by 7 bases and J by 6 bases, with 5 bases of the junction left unmatched.

The chain combines TRBV11-2 with TRBJ1-2; possibly TRBD1 for D (5 bases). V was pared by 4 bases and J by 6 bases, with 9 bases between. The CDR3 spans 12 residues. Germline V gene data show CDR1 as SGHAT and CDR2 as FQNNGV. The CDR3 protein is CASSYQGNGYTF. The CDR3 coding sequence is TGTGCCAGCAGCTACCAGGGCAATGGCTACACCTTC.